The 11 T cell receptor beta chains presented below share a single source sample, sequenced in a study of T cell responses to AZD1222 COVID-19 vaccine. Assay: immunoSEQ multiplex PCR; the TCRdb copy retains only in-frame clones and omits some. The sample includes roughly 120,000 clones, around 90% of them seen just once. Sequenced here: peripheral blood, sampled on day 0 of AZD1222 vaccination. The receptors were sampled from an adult in good health.

This clone was seen only once. The chain has TRBV7-9 and TRBJ1-3; tentative D call: TRBD1 (5 bases). This CDR3 has 14 amino acids. Trimming removed 6 bases at V and 4 bases at J, with 13 bases between. Per germline, CDR1 SEHNR and CDR2 FQNEAQ (reference sequence). The CDR3: CASSRQGVGNTIYF. CDR3 DNA sequence: TGTGCCAGCAGTCGCCAAGGGGTCGGAAACACCATATATTTT.

The chain combines TRBV30 with TRBJ1-1; tentative D call: TRBD1 (6 bases). The CDR3 is 12 amino acids. Germline CDR1 and CDR2: GTSNPN and SVGIG (reference sequence). V dropped 3 bases and J dropped 11 bases, with 16 bases sitting between them. The CDR3 bases are TGTGCCTGGAGCCCAGGGGATGGAGGCGCTTTCTTT. Amino acid sequence: CAWSPGDGGAFF.

CDR3 nucleotide sequence: TGTGCCAGCAGCTTACTCGAAACCTCTGGAAACACCATATATTTT. Its translation is CASSLLETSGNTIYF. The gene calls are TRBV7-8 and TRBJ1-3; D not certain. V lost 2 bases to trimming and J lost 0 bases, with 8 bases between them. The CDR3 extends over 15 amino acids. CDR1 is SGHVS and CDR2 is FQNEAQ in the germline V gene. The whole variable domain, remainder taken from reference TRBV7-8 and TRBJ1-3, is GAGVSQSPRYKVAKRGQDVALRCDPISGHVSLFWYQQALGQGPEFLTYFQNEAQLDKSGLPSDRFFAERPEGSVSTLKIQRTQQEDSAVYLCASSLLETSGNTIYFGEGSWLTVV.

This chain connects TRBV7-9 to TRBJ1-6; possibly TRBD1 for D (6 bases). V was cut by 2 bases and J by 9 bases, with 17 bases left in between. The germline V gene encodes CDR1 SEHNR and CDR2 FQNEAQ (reference sequence). The CDR3 runs 16 residues. The chain's CDR3 is CASSLPGGAKSSPLHF. CDR3 nucleotides: TGTGCCAGCAGCTTACCTGGGGGGGCGAAAAGTTCACCCCTCCACTTT.

The rearrangement uses TRBV27 and TRBJ2-3, with 9 bases fitting TRBD2. Germline values: CDR1 MNHEY, CDR2 SMNVEV (reference sequence). V dropped 7 bases and J dropped 9; count of bases not matched to a gene: 11. The CDR3 contains 14 residues. The CDR3 DNA follows: TGTGCCAGCAACACCGGGCTAGCGGGATCGACGCAGTATTTT. The encoded protein is CASNTGLAGSTQYF.

The chain is built from TRBV11-3 and TRBJ2-4, with 8 bases that match TRBD2. CDR1 is SGHNT, CDR2 YENEEA, per germline. With V trimmed by 5 bases and J by 1 base, 10 bases remained unmatched. The CDR3 contains 17 residues. The CDR3 sequence: CASSQSTSERAKNIQYF. The CDR3 DNA sequence: TGTGCCAGCAGCCAATCGACTAGCGAGAGGGCCAAAAACATTCAGTACTTC.

The rearrangement uses TRBV29-1 and TRBJ1-5; D is unclear. Per germline, CDR1 SQVTM and CDR2 ANQGSEA. The V end was cut by 7 bases, the J end by 0 bases, with 7 bases between. The CDR3 loop spans 12 amino acids. This chain's CDR3 is CSAGYSNQPQHF. The DNA of the CDR3 is TGCAGCGCCGGATATAGCAATCAGCCCCAGCATTTT.

The V gene is TRBV10-3, the J gene TRBJ2-5, with 10 bases aligning to TRBD2. Germline-derived CDR1 and CDR2 are ENHRY and SYGVKD. J was trimmed by 2 bases and V by 3 bases; bases with no gene match: 3. This CDR3 has 15 residues. The CDR3 loop reads CAISEGLAEQETQYF. The CDR3 region has the DNA TGTGCCATCAGTGAAGGACTAGCGGAACAAGAGACCCAGTACTTC.

This clone is a singleton in its sample. The J gene is TRBJ1-5, the V gene TRBV29-1; D unclear. The CDR3 sequence is 15 residues long. V was trimmed by 4 bases and J by 2 bases, leaving 15 bases between them. Per the germline V gene, CDR1 is SQVTM and CDR2 is ANQGSEA. The CDR3 reads CSVAWGDGGNQPQHF. DNA of the CDR3: TGCAGCGTTGCCTGGGGAGACGGGGGCAATCAGCCCCAGCATTTT.

CDR3 region: CATRPGTGDYNEQFF. The CDR3 bases are TGTGCCACCCGCCCGGGGACAGGTGATTACAATGAGCAGTTCTTC. The rearrangement joins TRBV24-1 to TRBJ2-1; 8 nucleotides line up with TRBD1. CDR3 length: 15 amino acids. The V segment lost 9 bases and the J segment 4 bases; nucleotides outside the gene matches: 10. Germline CDR1 KGHDR, CDR2 SFDVKD.

The chain couples TRBV3-1 (or the pseudogene TRBV3-2) to TRBJ1-3; D possibly corresponds to TRBD1 (5 bases). This CDR3 has 16 residues. Trimming cost V 6 bases and J 3 bases, with 18 bases left between them. The germline CDR1 and CDR2 sequences are LGHDT and YNNKEL (reference sequence). CDR3 sequence: CASRRNVAGFGNTIYF. CDR3 nucleotide sequence: TGTGCCAGCAGACGAAACGTGGCAGGGTTTGGAAACACCATATATTTT.